A single T cell receptor beta chain is shown here with its context. The sample originates from a study of shared clonotypes between healthy human individuals. The germline gives CDR1 KGHSH, CDR2 LQKENI. Trimming cost V 3 bases and J 0 bases; bases outside gene matches: 10. There are 18 residues in the CDR3. Here immunoSEQ multiplex PCR was the method, and the copy in TCRdb shows in-frame clones only, minus some. The data hold under 300,000 clones, with over 50% observed a single time. The V and J genes are TRBV18 and TRBJ2-5; 10 bases are a match to TRBD1. Sequencing was done on a sample of memory CD4+ T cells sorted from blood. Subset denoted: CD45RA-negative fraction. This receptor was obtained from a man aged 25 to 40 in good health. CDR3 sequence reads: CASSPLPGQGPDQETQYF. The DNA of the CDR3 is TGTGCCAGCTCACCTCTCCCGGGACAGGGGCCCGACCAAGAGACCCAGTACTTC.